One sample yielded the 29 T cell receptor beta chains listed below, sequenced in a study of identical twins. From the 5' RACE reads, TCRdb called clonotypes with MiXCR, one entry per CDR3 protein. Of around 550,000 distinct CDR3 sequences listed, roughly 15% are singletons. The same sample was also used in a study of yellow fever vaccine responses in identical twins.

The source material was CD4+ T cells sorted from blood. These TCRs come from a woman between 18 and 30 years old in good health.

This clonotype was detected a few times. The genes are TRBV7-2 and TRBJ2-5, with 8 nucleotides matching TRBD1. This CDR3 contains 14 residues. CDR1 SGHTA and CDR2 FQGNSA come from the germline V gene. J gave up 4 bases and V 7 bases, and 8 bases lay outside the gene matches. The CDR3 bases are TGTGCCAGCAACCCAACAGGGGGTGGAGAGACCCAGTACTTC. Translating gives CASNPTGGGETQYF.

The chain is built from TRBV3-1 and TRBJ2-5; possible D gene TRBD1, 6 bases. The germline V and J ends were trimmed by 7 bases and 4 bases, with 19 bases remaining between them. The V gene's germline CDR1 is LGHDT and CDR2 YNNKEL (reference sequence). The CDR3 is 15 residues long. The CDR3 here is CASTSRRGQGETQYF. The CDR3 bases are TGTGCCAGCACCAGCCGCCGGGGACAAGGAGAGACCCAGTACTTC.

This clonotype appeared a few times. The chain recombines TRBV28 with TRBJ1-2; maybe TRBD1 (5 bases). V lost 2 bases to trimming and J lost 4 bases, with 11 bases between them. The CDR3 is made up of 14 amino acids. Germline lookup yields CDR1 MDHEN and CDR2 SYDVKM. For the CDR3, the DNA is TGTGCCAGCAGTTTAGGGTCCAGGGCCTATGGCTACACCTTC. It yields the protein CASSLGSRAYGYTF.

This clonotype was seen repeatedly, ten times or more. The V and J genes are TRBV6-2 or TRBV6-3 and TRBJ1-5, with 11 bases identical to TRBD1. The germline gives CDR1 MNHEY, CDR2 SVGEGT. This CDR3 is 15 amino acids long. J was trimmed by 4 bases and V by 5 bases; bases with no gene match: 4. The CDR3 bases are TGTGCCAGCAGTGGGACAGGGGGTGGGAATCAGCCCCAGCATTTT. It is translated as CASSGTGGGNQPQHF.

This clonotype occurred a few times. The chain employs TRBV6-5 and TRBJ1-2, with a tentative D call TRBD1 (6 bases). V was pared by 2 bases and J by 4 bases, with 11 bases between. Germline CDR1 reads MNHEY; CDR2 reads SVGAGI. The CDR3 extends over 14 amino acids. The CDR3 loop is CASSYNREGYGYTF. The CDR3 DNA reads as TGTGCCAGCAGTTACAACAGGGAAGGCTATGGCTACACCTTC.

This clonotype was picked up a small number of times. The chain couples TRBV27 to TRBJ2-7; D might be TRBD1 (5 bases). This CDR3 is built from 14 residues. Trimming took off 3 bases at V and 1 base at J, with 10 bases between the two ends. Germline V gene data show CDR1 as MNHEY and CDR2 as SMNVEV (reference sequence). In DNA form, the CDR3 reads TGTGCCAGCAGTTTGGGCCACAGGTCCTACGAGCAGTACGTC. Its protein is CASSLGHRSYEQYV.

The chain is built from TRBV10-3 and TRBJ2-3; the D is unclear. V lost 4 bases, J lost 0 bases, and 5 bases lay in between. The CDR3 is 13 amino acids. Germline V gives CDR1 ENHRY, CDR2 SYGVKD. The CDR3 sequence: CAISAPSTDTQYF. Written as DNA, the CDR3 is TGTGCCATCAGTGCCCCTAGCACAGATACGCAGTATTTT.

This chain connects TRBV14 to TRBJ2-3; TRBD1 matches at 7 bases. Germline CDR1 and CDR2: SGHDN and FVKESK. V was pared by 4 bases and J by 9 bases, with 10 bases of the junction left unmatched. The CDR3 runs to 14 residues. CDR3 in amino acids: CASSRDRETGTQYF. The CDR3 coding sequence is TGTGCCAGCAGCCGGGACAGAGAAACAGGAACGCAGTATTTT.

Many counts were recorded for this clonotype. This chain uses TRBV5-1 with TRBJ2-2; 10 bases fit TRBD2. The germline V gene encodes CDR1 SGHRS and CDR2 YFSETQ. There are 15 residues in the CDR3. Germline trimming cut 3 bases from V and 5 bases from J; bases unmatched to any gene: 4. Here the CDR3 DNA reads TGCGCCAGCAGCTCGACTAGCGGGTCGACCGGGGAGCTGTTTTTT. Encoded protein: CASSSTSGSTGELFF.

This clonotype showed up just a few times. The V call is TRBV5-1, the J call TRBJ2-1, with a weak D call TRBD1 (5 bases). Germline V gene sequence: CDR1 SGHRS, CDR2 YFSETQ. This CDR3 spans 13 amino acids. V dropped 4 bases and J dropped 7 bases, with 12 bases sitting between them. The DNA for the CDR3 is TGCGCCAGCAGCACCCTAGGGGCTAATGAGCAGTTCTTC. Amino acids: CASSTLGANEQFF.

Only a few counts were recorded for this clonotype. CDR3 in amino acids: CSVIWQTNTGELFF. The CDR3 DNA reads as TGCAGCGTTATTTGGCAGACAAACACCGGGGAGCTGTTTTTT. The rearrangement uses TRBV29-1 and TRBJ2-2; D not resolved. CDR1 and CDR2 from the germline V gene are SQVTM and ANQGSEA. The CDR3 length is 14 residues. Trimming removed 5 bases from V and 2 bases from J, with 12 bases in between.

This clonotype was recorded a few times. This chain joins TRBV2 and TRBJ2-3; the D is unclear. Per the germline V gene, CDR1 is SNHLY and CDR2 is FYNNEI. V shed 2 bases and J shed 5 bases, with 17 bases lying between them. The CDR3 extends over 16 amino acids. CDR3 sequence (DNA): TGTGCCAGCAGTGAAAAGGCTCTAGGATTAAAAGATACGCAGTATTTT. Translated, it gives CASSEKALGLKDTQYF.

This clonotype has just a few counts. As DNA, the CDR3 is TGCAGTGCTAGGGGAACAGTAGCTACTTCCTACGAGCAGTACTTC. Its translation is CSARGTVATSYEQYF. The chain employs TRBV20-1 and TRBJ2-7, with no clear D. The CDR3 is made up of 15 amino acids. Germline CDR1 is DFQATT and CDR2 is SNEGSKA (reference sequence). V lost 3 bases to trimming and J lost 1 base, with 16 bases between them.

This clonotype has ten or more counts. The chain carries TRBV29-1 and TRBJ2-3, with 10 positions matching TRBD2. The CDR3 covers 18 residues. Germline values: CDR1 SQVTM, CDR2 ANQGSEA. Trimming took 6 bases from V and 1 from J; bases not matched to a gene: 16. CDR3: CSVDFSGGVRYGTDTQYF. In DNA form, the CDR3 reads TGCAGCGTGGACTTCAGCGGGGGGGTAAGGTATGGCACAGATACGCAGTATTTT.

The chain employs TRBV12-3 or TRBV12-4 and TRBJ2-1; no clear D gene. The CDR3 contains 14 residues. The V end lost 0 bases, the J end lost 4 bases, and 7 bases lay between the germline ends. CDR3 protein: CASSLASAYNEQFF. In nucleotides, the CDR3 is TGTGCCAGCAGTTTAGCGTCAGCTTACAATGAGCAGTTCTTC.

The rearrangement joins TRBV29-1 to TRBJ1-6; D is perhaps TRBD1 (6 bases). The germline gives CDR1 SQVTM, CDR2 ANQGSEA. There are 13 residues in the CDR3. V shed 4 bases and J shed 6 bases, with 10 bases lying between them. The chain's CDR3 is CSVGTGRNSPLHF. CDR3 coding DNA: TGCAGCGTTGGCACAGGGCGTAATTCACCCCTCCACTTT.

The gene calls are TRBV11-3 and TRBJ2-4; D is unresolved. The CDR3 spans 13 residues. The germline V gene encodes CDR1 SGHNT and CDR2 YENEEA. V dropped 10 bases and J dropped 0 bases, with 10 bases sitting between them. The CDR3 here is CATERLAKNIQYF. The CDR3 DNA reads as TGTGCCACCGAGCGTCTAGCCAAAAACATTCAGTACTTC.

The V gene is TRBV5-1, the J gene TRBJ2-3; 9 bases fit TRBD1. Germline CDR1 is SGHRS and CDR2 is YFSETQ. With 4 bases clipped from V and 3 bases from J, the junction kept 9 bases outside the gene matches. The length of the CDR3 is 16 residues. CDR3 protein: CASSQGRGTGTDTQYF. As DNA, the CDR3 is TGCGCCAGCAGCCAGGGAAGGGGGACAGGGACAGATACGCAGTATTTT. The whole variable domain, filled in from reference TRBV5-1 and TRBJ2-3, reads KAGVTQTPRYLIKTRGQQVTLSCSPISGHRSVSWYQQTPGQGLQFLFEYFSETQRNKGNFPGRFSGRQFSNSRSEMNVSTLELGDSALYLCASSQGRGTGTDTQYFGPGTRLTVL.

This clonotype was counted a few times. The gene calls are TRBV28 and TRBJ1-4, with D maybe TRBD1 (6 bases). The CDR3 loop spans 16 amino acids. In germline, CDR1 is MDHEN, CDR2 SYDVKM. V was clipped by 5 bases and J by 4 bases, with 17 bases between them. The CDR3 nucleotides read TGTGCCAGCAGTACGGGATCGACAGGCGTTAATGAAAAACTGTTTTTT. This encodes CASSTGSTGVNEKLFF.

The chain joins TRBV10-3 to TRBJ2-3, with a possible D match to TRBD1 (5 bases). Germline V gene sequence: CDR1 ENHRY, CDR2 SYGVKD. The V end was cut by 10 bases, the J end by 4 bases, with 9 bases between. The CDR3 covers 11 residues. The CDR3 sequence is CATIQADTQYF. DNA of the CDR3: TGTGCCACAATACAGGCAGATACGCAGTATTTT.

This clonotype turned up a few times. V usage is TRBV28 and J usage is TRBJ1-3; D is undetermined. This CDR3 is 12 amino acids long. In germline, CDR1 is MDHEN, CDR2 SYDVKM. V was shortened by 3 bases and J by 7 bases, with 7 bases between the two germline ends. CDR3: CASSLSFNTIYF. CDR3 DNA sequence: TGTGCCAGCAGTTTGTCTTTTAACACCATATATTTT.

The J gene is TRBJ2-1, the V gene TRBV19; 11 positions match TRBD2. This CDR3 has 16 amino acids. Germline values: CDR1 LNHDA, CDR2 SQIVND (reference sequence). Trimming removed 4 bases from V and 8 bases from J; junction bases left unmatched: 10. Written as DNA, the CDR3 is TGTGCCAGTAGTAACAAACTAGCGGGAGCCTTCGATGAGCAGTTCTTC. Encoded protein: CASSNKLAGAFDEQFF.

This clonotype turned up a few times. The chain is built from TRBV6-2 or TRBV6-3 and TRBJ2-1; the match to TRBD2 covers 14 bases. V lost 6 bases to trimming and J lost 5 bases; unmatched junction nucleotides: 9. From germline, CDR1 is MNHEY and CDR2 SVGEGT. The CDR3 length is 17 residues. CDR3 residues: CASRRLAGGRYNNEQFF. CDR3 nucleotides: TGTGCCAGCAGAAGACTAGCGGGAGGGCGGTATAACAATGAGCAGTTCTTC.

The V call is TRBV9, the J call TRBJ2-1; unclear D gene. Deletions cut 6 bases from V and 6 bases from J, with 13 bases between. Germline V gene lookup returns CDR1 SGDLS and CDR2 YYNGEE. This CDR3 spans 13 amino acids. CDR3 sequence: CASNRDLGNEQFF. CDR3 DNA: TGTGCCAGCAACCGCGACCTCGGCAATGAGCAGTTCTTC.

Only a few counts were recorded for this clonotype. The chain is built from TRBV5-1 and TRBJ1-6, with no clear D. The CDR3 contains 16 residues. The V and J ends lost 0 bases and 5 bases respectively, with 12 bases between them. Germline values: CDR1 SGHRS, CDR2 YFSETQ. In DNA, the CDR3 is TGCGCCAGCAGCTTGGCCGGGGTTTTCCATAATTCACCCCTCCACTTT. It yields the protein CASSLAGVFHNSPLHF. Combining the CDR3 with reference TRBV5-1 and TRBJ1-6 gives the whole variable domain KAGVTQTPRYLIKTRGQQVTLSCSPISGHRSVSWYQQTPGQGLQFLFEYFSETQRNKGNFPGRFSGRQFSNSRSEMNVSTLELGDSALYLCASSLAGVFHNSPLHFGNGTRLTVT.

The chain combines TRBV5-6 with TRBJ2-1, with D possibly TRBD1 on 6 matching bases. Trimming removed 4 bases at V and 4 bases at J, with 15 bases between. The CDR3 covers 15 residues. Germline lookup yields CDR1 SGHDT and CDR2 YYEEEE. CDR3 in amino acids: CASSLGTWDYNEQFF. The CDR3 region has the DNA TGTGCCAGCAGCCTCGGGACATGGGATTACAATGAGCAGTTCTTC.

The chain employs TRBV12-3 or TRBV12-4 and TRBJ2-1; 8 nucleotides line up with TRBD1. V lost 5 bases and J lost 8; bases outside the gene matches: 8. The length of the CDR3 is 14 residues. The CDR3 sequence: CASSLRDRMDEQFF. DNA for the CDR3: TGTGCCAGCAGTCTTCGGGACAGGATGGATGAGCAGTTCTTC.

There are a few counts of this clonotype. V and J are TRBV5-1 and TRBJ2-2, with D maybe TRBD1 (6 bases). Trimming removed 5 bases at V and 6 bases at J, with 17 bases between. Germline V lookup: CDR1 SGHRS, CDR2 YFSETQ. The CDR3 contains 15 residues. The CDR3 coding sequence is TGCGCCAGCAGTAGAAACAGGGAAATTTCCGGGGAGCTGTTTTTT. Amino acids: CASSRNREISGELFF.

In its sample, this clonotype was seen many times. The CDR3 DNA is TGTGCCAGCAGCTTAGAAACGGGATTAGGGTCCTACGAGCAGTACTTC. Protein product: CASSLETGLGSYEQYF. The chain links TRBV7-9 to TRBJ2-7; tentatively, D is TRBD2 (5 bases). Trimming cost V 1 base and J 1 base, with 14 bases left between them. The CDR3 has 16 amino acids. CDR1 and CDR2 (germline): SEHNR, FQNEAQ (reference sequence).